The clone carrying this TCR beta chain was observed at least ten times. No antigen is known for it. This sample was taken from a study of molecular identifiers for immune sequencing clone quantification. Across the study: Replicate RNA from around 20,000 or 100,000 naive CD8 T cells formed five aliquots; four were sequenced.

The use of previously described methods and listed TCR primers produced the bulk TCR libraries. TCRdb recomputed calls from the PCR reads with MiXCR, one row per CDR3 protein. Seen here are about 500,000 distinct CDR3 sequences, around 21% observed once, and the top ten hold around 0.84%. Study outcomes and limitations: Spike-in Jurkat TCR RNA from a single cell reportedly registered among about a million naive cells. Effector cells had over 98% of their molecules in clones above 20 RNA copies, while naive cells had under 1%.

The V end lost 5 bases, the J end lost 1 base, and 10 bases lay between the germline ends. The germline CDR1 and CDR2 sequences are SEHNR and FQNEAQ (reference sequence). The CDR3 extends over 14 amino acids. Sequences were obtained from naive CD8+ T cells from blood, with Jurkat cell RNA spiked in. Subset in this sample: FACS-sorted CD8+CD4-CCR7+CD45RA+ naive T cells. This chain links TRBV7-9 with TRBJ2-3; the D gene is possibly TRBD2 (5 bases). This TCR was sampled from a human donor in good health. Some libraries in this study had Jurkat cell RNA spiked in. DNA of the CDR3: TGTGCCAGCAGCGCCGGGATCGGCACAGATACGCAGTATTTT. Amino acid sequence: CASSAGIGTDTQYF.